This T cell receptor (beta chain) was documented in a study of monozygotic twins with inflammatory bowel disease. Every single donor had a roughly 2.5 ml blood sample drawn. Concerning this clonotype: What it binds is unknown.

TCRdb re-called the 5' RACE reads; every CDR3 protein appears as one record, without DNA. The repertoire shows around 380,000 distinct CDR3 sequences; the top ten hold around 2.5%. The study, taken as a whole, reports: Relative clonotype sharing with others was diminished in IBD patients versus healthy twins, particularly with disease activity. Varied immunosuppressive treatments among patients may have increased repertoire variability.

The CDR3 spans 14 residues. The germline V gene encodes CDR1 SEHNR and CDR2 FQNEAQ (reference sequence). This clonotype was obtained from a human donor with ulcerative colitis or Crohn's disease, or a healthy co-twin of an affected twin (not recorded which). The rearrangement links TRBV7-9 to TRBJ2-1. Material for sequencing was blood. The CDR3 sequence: CASKGTSSYNEQFF. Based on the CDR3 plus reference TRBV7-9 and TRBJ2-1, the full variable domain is DTGVSQNPRHKITKRGQNVTFRCDPISEHNRLYWYRQTLGQGPEFLTYFQNEAQLEKSRLLSDRFSAERPKGSFSTLEIQRTEQGDSAMYLCASKGTSSYNEQFFGPGTRLTVL.